The text below deals with one T cell receptor (beta chain). As processed by the authors: Nucleated cell number was recorded as an estimate derived from reference gene primer amplification. Clones were read by immunoSEQ multiplex PCR, and TCRdb kept only the in-frame ones, dropping some. The DNA gave D and trimming, while V, J and clone size come from that table. This sample has 150,000 to 200,000 clones, with about 79% found just once. The source of the sample is a study of blood T cell repertoires in COVID-19. Study context: Whether acute or convalescent, the COVID-19 samples came from the United States, Italy and Spain. T cells, B-cell-depleted T cells, or PBMCs supplied cDNA or gDNA.

The TCR was taken from a woman between 65 and 79 years old with acute or convalescent COVID-19. Sequencing input: peripheral blood.

The CDR3 reads CASSSIRDSLAKNIQYF. CDR3 in DNA: TGTGCCAGCAGCTCGATCAGGGACAGCCTAGCCAAAAACATTCAGTACTTC. The chain uses TRBV7-9 and TRBJ2-4; 7 bases align to TRBD1. J lost 0 bases, V lost 4 bases, and 9 bases had no gene match. The germline gives CDR1 SEHNR, CDR2 FQNEAQ (reference sequence). The CDR3 runs 17 residues.